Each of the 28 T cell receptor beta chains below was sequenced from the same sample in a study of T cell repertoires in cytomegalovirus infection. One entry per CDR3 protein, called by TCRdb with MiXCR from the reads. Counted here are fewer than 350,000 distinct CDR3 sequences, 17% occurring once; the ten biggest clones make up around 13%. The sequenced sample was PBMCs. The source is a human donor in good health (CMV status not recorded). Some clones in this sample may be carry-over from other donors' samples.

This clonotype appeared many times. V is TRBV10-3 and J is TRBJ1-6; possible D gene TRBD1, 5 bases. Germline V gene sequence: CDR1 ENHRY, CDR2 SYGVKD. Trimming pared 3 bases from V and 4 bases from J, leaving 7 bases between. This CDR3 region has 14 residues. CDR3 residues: CAISERQYNSPLHF. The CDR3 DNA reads TGTGCCATCAGTGAAAGACAGTATAATTCACCCCTCCACTTT.

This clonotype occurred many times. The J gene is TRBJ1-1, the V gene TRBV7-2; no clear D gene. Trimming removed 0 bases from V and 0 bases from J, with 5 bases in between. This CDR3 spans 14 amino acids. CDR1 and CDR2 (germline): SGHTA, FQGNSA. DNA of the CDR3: TGTGCCAGCAGCTTAGCGGTGATGAACACTGAAGCTTTCTTT. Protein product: CASSLAVMNTEAFF.

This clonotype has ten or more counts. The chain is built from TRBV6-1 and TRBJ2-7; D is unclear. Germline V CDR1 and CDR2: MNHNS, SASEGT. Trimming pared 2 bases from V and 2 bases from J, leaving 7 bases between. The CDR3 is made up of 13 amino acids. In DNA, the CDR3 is TGTGCCAGCAGTGAAAGGGTAGCCTACGAGCAGTACTTC. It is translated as CASSERVAYEQYF.

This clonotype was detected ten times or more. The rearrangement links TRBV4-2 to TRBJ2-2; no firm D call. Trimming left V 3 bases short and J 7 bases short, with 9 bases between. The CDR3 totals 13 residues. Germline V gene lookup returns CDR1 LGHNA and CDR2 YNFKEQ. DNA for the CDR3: TGTGCCAGCAGCCAGGTGGCCCTCGGGGAGCTGTTTTTT. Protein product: CASSQVALGELFF.

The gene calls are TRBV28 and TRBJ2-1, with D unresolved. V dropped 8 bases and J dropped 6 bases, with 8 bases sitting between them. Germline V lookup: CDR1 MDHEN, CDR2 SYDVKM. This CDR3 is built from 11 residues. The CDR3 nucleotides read TGTGCCAGCCCGACCGCCAATGAGCAGTTCTTC. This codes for CASPTANEQFF.

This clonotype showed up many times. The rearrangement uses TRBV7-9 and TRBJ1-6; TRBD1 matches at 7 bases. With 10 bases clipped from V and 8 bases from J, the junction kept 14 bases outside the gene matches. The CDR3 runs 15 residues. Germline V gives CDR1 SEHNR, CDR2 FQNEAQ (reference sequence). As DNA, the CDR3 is TGTGCCATCGGCCTACCCGGACAGGTGGATTCACCCCTCCACTTT. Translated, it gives CAIGLPGQVDSPLHF.

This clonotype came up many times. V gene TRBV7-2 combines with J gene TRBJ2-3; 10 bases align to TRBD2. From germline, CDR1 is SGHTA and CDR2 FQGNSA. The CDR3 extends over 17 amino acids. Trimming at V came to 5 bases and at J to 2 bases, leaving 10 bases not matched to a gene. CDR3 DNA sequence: TGTGCCAGCAGCCTTCCATCAGCGGGGGGGCACACAGATACGCAGTATTTT. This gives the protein CASSLPSAGGHTDTQYF.

The CDR3 DNA follows: TGTGCCAGCAGCAGAGGACCGACTACAAACACTGAAGCTTTCTTT. Its protein product is CASSRGPTTNTEAFF. V and J are TRBV6-8 and TRBJ1-1; D is unclear. Deletions cut 6 bases from V and 2 bases from J, with 16 bases between. The CDR3 spans 15 residues. Germline values: CDR1 MNHGY, CDR2 SAAAGT.

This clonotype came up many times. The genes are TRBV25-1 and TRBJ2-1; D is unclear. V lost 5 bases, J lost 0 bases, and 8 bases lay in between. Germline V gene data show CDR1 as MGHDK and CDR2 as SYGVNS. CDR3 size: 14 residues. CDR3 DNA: TGTGCCAGCAGTCAACATAGCTCCTACAATGAGCAGTTCTTC. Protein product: CASSQHSSYNEQFF.

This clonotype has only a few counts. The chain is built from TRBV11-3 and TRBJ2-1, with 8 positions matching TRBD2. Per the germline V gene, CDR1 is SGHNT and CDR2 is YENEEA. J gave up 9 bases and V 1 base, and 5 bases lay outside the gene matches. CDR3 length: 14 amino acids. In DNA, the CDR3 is TGTGCCAGCAGCTTAGGAGCGGGAGTCGGTGAGCAGTTCTTC. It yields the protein CASSLGAGVGEQFF.

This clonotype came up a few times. The CDR3 is CASSVLPGGQMNTEAFF. Written as DNA, the CDR3 is TGTGCCAGCAGCGTACTCCCCGGGGGGCAAATGAACACTGAAGCTTTCTTT. The chain combines TRBV9 with TRBJ1-1; a possible D gene is TRBD1 (6 bases). The CDR3 runs to 17 residues. Germline V gene sequence: CDR1 SGDLS, CDR2 YYNGEE. With 1 base removed from V and 0 bases from J, the gap between germline ends came to 16 bases.

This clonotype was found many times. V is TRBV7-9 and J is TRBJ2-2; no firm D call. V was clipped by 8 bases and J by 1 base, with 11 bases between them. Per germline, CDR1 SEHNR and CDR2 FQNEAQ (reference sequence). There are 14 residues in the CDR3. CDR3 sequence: CASDLWGNTGELFF. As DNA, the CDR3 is TGTGCCAGCGACTTATGGGGGAACACCGGGGAGCTGTTTTTT.

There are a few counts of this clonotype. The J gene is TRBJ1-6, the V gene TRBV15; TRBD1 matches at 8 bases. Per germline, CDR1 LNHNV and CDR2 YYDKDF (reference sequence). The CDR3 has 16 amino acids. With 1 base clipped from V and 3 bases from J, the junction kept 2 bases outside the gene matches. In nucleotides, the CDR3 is TGTGCCACCAGCAGAGTGACAGGGGACTATAATTCACCCCTCCACTTT. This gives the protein CATSRVTGDYNSPLHF.

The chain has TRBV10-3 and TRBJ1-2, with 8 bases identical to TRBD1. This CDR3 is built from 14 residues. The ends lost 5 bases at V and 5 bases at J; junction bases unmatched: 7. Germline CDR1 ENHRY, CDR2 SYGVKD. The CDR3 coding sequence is TGTGCCATCAGTAGAGGACAGGGAAGTTATGGCTACACCTTC. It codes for CAISRGQGSYGYTF.

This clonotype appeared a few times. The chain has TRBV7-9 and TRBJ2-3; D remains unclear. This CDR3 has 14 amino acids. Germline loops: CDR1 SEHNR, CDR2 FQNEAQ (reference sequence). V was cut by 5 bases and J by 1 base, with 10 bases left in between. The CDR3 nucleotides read TGTGCCAGCAGCCCGCAAACAGGCACAGATACGCAGTATTTT. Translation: CASSPQTGTDTQYF.

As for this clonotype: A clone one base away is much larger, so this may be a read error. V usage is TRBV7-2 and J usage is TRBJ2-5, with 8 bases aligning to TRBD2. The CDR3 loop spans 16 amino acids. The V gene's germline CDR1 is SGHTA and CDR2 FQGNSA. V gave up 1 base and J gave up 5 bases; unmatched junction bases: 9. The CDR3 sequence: CASSLVLLAGTETQYF. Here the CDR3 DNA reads TGTGCCAGCAGCTTAGTTCTTTTAGCGGGGACGGAGACCCAGTACTTC.

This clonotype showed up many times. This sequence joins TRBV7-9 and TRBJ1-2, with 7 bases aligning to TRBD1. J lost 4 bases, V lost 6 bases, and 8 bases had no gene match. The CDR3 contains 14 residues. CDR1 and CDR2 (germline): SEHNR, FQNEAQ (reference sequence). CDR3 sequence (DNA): TGTGCCAGCAGTTCCCGACAGGGCTCCTATGGCTACACCTTC. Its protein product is CASSSRQGSYGYTF.

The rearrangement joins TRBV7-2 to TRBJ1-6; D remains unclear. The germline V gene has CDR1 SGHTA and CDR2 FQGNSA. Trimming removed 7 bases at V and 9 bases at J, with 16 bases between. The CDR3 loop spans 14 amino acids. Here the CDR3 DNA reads TGTGCCAGCACCGAGGAGGCCCAGAGTTCACCCCTCCACTTT. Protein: CASTEEAQSSPLHF.

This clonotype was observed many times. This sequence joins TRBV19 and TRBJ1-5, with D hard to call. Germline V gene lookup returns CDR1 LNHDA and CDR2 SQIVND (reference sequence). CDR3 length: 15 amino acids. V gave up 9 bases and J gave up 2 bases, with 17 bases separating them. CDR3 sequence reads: CASQSREGGNQPQHF. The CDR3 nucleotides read TGTGCCAGCCAATCGAGGGAGGGCGGCAATCAGCCCCAGCATTTT.

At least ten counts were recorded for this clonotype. The CDR3 nucleotides read TGTGCCAGCAGCACGACCCGGCCGGGACGTAGAAATTCACCCCTCCACTTT. This translates into CASSTTRPGRRNSPLHF. V is TRBV6-2 or TRBV6-3 and J is TRBJ1-6; D might be TRBD1 (5 bases). Germline V lookup: CDR1 MNHEY, CDR2 SVGEGT. The CDR3 sequence is 17 residues long. V was cut by 6 bases and J by 7 bases, with 22 bases left in between.

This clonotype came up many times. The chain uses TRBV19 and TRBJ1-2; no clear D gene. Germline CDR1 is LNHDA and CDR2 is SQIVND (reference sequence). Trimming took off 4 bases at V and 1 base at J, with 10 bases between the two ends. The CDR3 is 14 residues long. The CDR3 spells CASSKEEFNYGYTF. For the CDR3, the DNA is TGTGCCAGTAGTAAGGAGGAGTTTAACTATGGCTACACCTTC.

The CDR3, as DNA: TGTGCCAGCAGCCAACTCTTCCTGGCGGGGGGGCCCGGGGCCAAAAACATTCAGTACTTC. Translation: CASSQLFLAGGPGAKNIQYF. The J gene is TRBJ2-4, the V gene TRBV12-3 or TRBV12-4, with TRBD2 identical over 9 bases. The CDR3 totals 20 residues. V lost 6 bases, J lost 1 base, and 19 bases stayed unmatched.

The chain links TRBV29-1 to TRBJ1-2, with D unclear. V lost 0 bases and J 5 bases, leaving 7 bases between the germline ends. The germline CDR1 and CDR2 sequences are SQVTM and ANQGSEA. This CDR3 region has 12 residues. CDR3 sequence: CSVEEGSYGYTF. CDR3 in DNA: TGCAGCGTTGAAGAGGGTAGTTATGGCTACACCTTC.

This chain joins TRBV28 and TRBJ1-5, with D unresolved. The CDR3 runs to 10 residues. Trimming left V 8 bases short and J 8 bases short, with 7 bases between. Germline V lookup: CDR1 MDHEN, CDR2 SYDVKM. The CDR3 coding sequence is TGTGCCAGCTACCTCGAGCCCCAGCATTTT. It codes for CASYLEPQHF.

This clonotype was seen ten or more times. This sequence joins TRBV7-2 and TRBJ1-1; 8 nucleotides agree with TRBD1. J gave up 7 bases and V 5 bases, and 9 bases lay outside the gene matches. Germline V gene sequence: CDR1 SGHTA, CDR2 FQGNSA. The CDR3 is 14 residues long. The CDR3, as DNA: TGTGCCAGCAGCCGCACGACAGGGGTCGGTGAAGCTTTCTTT. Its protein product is CASSRTTGVGEAFF.

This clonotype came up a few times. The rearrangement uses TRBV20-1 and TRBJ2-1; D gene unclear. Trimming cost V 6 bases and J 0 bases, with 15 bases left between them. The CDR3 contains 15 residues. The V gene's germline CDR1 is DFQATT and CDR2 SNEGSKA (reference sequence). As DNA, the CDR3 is TGCAGTGCCCTACCCCACTCGAGCTCCTACAATGAGCAGTTCTTC. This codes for CSALPHSSSYNEQFF.

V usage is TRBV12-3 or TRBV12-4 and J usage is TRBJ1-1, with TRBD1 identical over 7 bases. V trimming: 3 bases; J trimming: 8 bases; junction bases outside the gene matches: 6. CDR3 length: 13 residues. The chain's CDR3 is CASSFILGQEAFF. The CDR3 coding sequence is TGTGCCAGCAGTTTTATATTGGGACAGGAAGCTTTCTTT.

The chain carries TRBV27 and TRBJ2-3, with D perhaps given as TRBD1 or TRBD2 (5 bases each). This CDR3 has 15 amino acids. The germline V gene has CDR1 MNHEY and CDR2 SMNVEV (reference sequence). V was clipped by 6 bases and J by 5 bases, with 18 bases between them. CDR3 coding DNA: TGTGCCAGCAGCCGGGGCACAACTAGGGGAGATACGCAGTATTTT. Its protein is CASSRGTTRGDTQYF.